The 24 T cell receptor beta chains reported below all come from one sample, sequenced in a study of CD8+ T cells in alopecia areata. It was cDNA, reverse transcribed from extracted RNA, that served as the sequencing template. Assay: immunoSEQ multiplex PCR; the TCRdb copy retains only in-frame clones and omits some. The sample consists of 200,000 to 250,000 clones, roughly 40% of them appearing once. Treatment: oral pan-JAK inhibitor, 5-10 mg twice daily. Sequencing used CD4+ T cells sorted from blood, obtained between weeks 36 and 40, from a patient treated with tofacitinib. The receptor set was obtained from a human donor with alopecia areata.

This chain links TRBV6-6 with TRBJ2-1; 10 bases fit TRBD2. CDR3 length: 15 amino acids. Germline CDR1 and CDR2: MNHNY and SVGAGI (reference sequence). V trimming: 5 bases; J trimming: 9 bases; junction bases outside the gene matches: 10. CDR3 loop: CASSAVTSGTGEQFF. The DNA of the CDR3 is TGTGCCAGCAGTGCAGTCACTAGCGGGACTGGTGAGCAGTTCTTC.

The chain employs TRBV18 and TRBJ1-1, with unresolved D. V lost 3 bases, J lost 11 bases, and 16 bases lay in between. The CDR3 extends over 13 amino acids. Germline-derived CDR1 and CDR2 are KGHSH and LQKENI. For the CDR3, the DNA is TGTGCCAGCTCACCTTCCCGGGCCCTGCTGGCTTTCTTT. Its protein is CASSPSRALLAFF.

As to this clone: At one end the junction does not follow the germline gene, possibly because of a read error. CDR3 in DNA: TGTGCCACCGGCAGGCACCAAGAGACCCAGTACTTC. Its protein product is CATGRHQETQYF. This rearrangement joins TRBV15 to TRBJ2-5; D gene ambiguous. The CDR3 length is 12 residues. Germline V gene data show CDR1 as LNHNV and CDR2 as YYDKDF (reference sequence).

The sample holds a few counts of this clone. The chain recombines TRBV29-1 with TRBJ2-5, with D perhaps matching TRBD1 (5 bases). This CDR3 is built from 13 residues. Trimming removed 5 bases from V and 4 bases from J, with 14 bases in between. Germline V gene data show CDR1 as SQVTM and CDR2 as ANQGSEA. Written as DNA, the CDR3 is TGCAGCGTTCTAGTCAGGGTGGGAGAGACCCAGTACTTC. Translating it yields CSVLVRVGETQYF.

V gene TRBV29-1 combines with J gene TRBJ2-1, with no clear D. Germline values: CDR1 SQVTM, CDR2 ANQGSEA. The V end was cut by 7 bases, the J end by 5 bases, with 12 bases between. The CDR3 is 12 residues long. The DNA of the CDR3 is TGCAGCGATCTATATCCCGACAATGAGCAGTTCTTC. This gives the protein CSDLYPDNEQFF.

This chain connects TRBV9 to TRBJ1-2; unclear D gene. The CDR3 has 14 residues. Trimming left V 0 bases short and J 8 bases short, with 14 bases between. The germline V gene has CDR1 SGDLS and CDR2 YYNGEE. The CDR3 sequence: CASSVEIRATGYTF. CDR3 nucleotides: TGTGCCAGCAGCGTAGAGATCCGGGCCACCGGCTACACCTTC.

This chain joins TRBV30 and TRBJ1-5, with unresolved D. The V end lost 4 bases, the J end lost 9 bases, and 19 bases lay between the germline ends. Germline V lookup: CDR1 GTSNPN, CDR2 SVGIG (reference sequence). The CDR3 sequence is 14 residues long. Here the CDR3 reads CAWTGRTGGGPQHF. CDR3 coding DNA: TGTGCCTGGACCGGTCGGACCGGCGGAGGGCCCCAGCATTTT.

The gene calls are TRBV29-1 and TRBJ2-5; maybe TRBD2 (5 bases). The CDR3 extends over 15 amino acids. The V end lost 4 bases, the J end lost 2 bases, and 17 bases lay between the germline ends. Germline V CDR1 and CDR2: SQVTM, ANQGSEA. The CDR3 DNA is TGCAGCGTTGTATCCCAGAGACTAAATCAAGAGACCCAGTACTTC. Amino acids: CSVVSQRLNQETQYF.

V usage is TRBV7-6 and J usage is TRBJ2-2; 7 bases align to TRBD2. The CDR3 sequence is 16 residues long. Germline CDR1 SGHVS, CDR2 FNYEAQ. Trimming cost V 4 bases and J 3 bases; bases outside gene matches: 8. The CDR3 DNA follows: TGTGCCAGCAGCTCATCGGGGAGGGTACACACCGGGGAGCTGTTTTTT. Residues: CASSSSGRVHTGELFF.

This clone occurred many times. J is TRBJ2-1 and V is TRBV5-1, with D tentatively TRBD1 (6 bases). Germline V gene lookup returns CDR1 SGHRS and CDR2 YFSETQ. V shed 3 bases and J shed 10 bases, with 17 bases lying between them. The CDR3 sequence is 14 residues long. The CDR3, as DNA: TGCGCCAGCAGCTCTACGAGGACAGTCGGGGAGCAGTTCTTC. It yields the protein CASSSTRTVGEQFF. The variable domain in full, with the rest retrieved from reference TRBV5-1 and TRBJ2-1, is KAGVTQTPRYLIKTRGQQVTLSCSPISGHRSVSWYQQTPGQGLQFLFEYFSETQRNKGNFPGRFSGRQFSNSRSEMNVSTLELGDSALYLCASSSTRTVGEQFFGPGTRLTVL.

The V and J genes are TRBV27 and TRBJ1-2; no clear D gene. The CDR3 runs 12 residues. V was trimmed by 5 bases and J by 6 bases, leaving 10 bases between them. Germline V gene data show CDR1 as MNHEY and CDR2 as SMNVEV (reference sequence). This CDR3 is CASSRSEHGYTF. CDR3 in DNA: TGTGCCAGCAGTCGAAGTGAACATGGCTACACCTTC.

This clone was found a few times. The V call is TRBV7-2, the J call TRBJ2-5; 8 nucleotides align to TRBD2. Germline loops: CDR1 SGHTA, CDR2 FQGNSA. The length of the CDR3 is 14 residues. The V and J ends lost 5 bases and 5 bases, in that order; junction bases with no gene match: 7. The CDR3 nucleotides are TGTGCCAGCAGCCAATCTAGCGGGTTGGAGACCCAGTACTTC. It encodes CASSQSSGLETQYF.

Only a few counts were recorded for this clone. The V gene is TRBV7-8, the J gene TRBJ2-7, with D possibly TRBD2 on 5 matching bases. The length of the CDR3 is 12 residues. V lost 4 bases to trimming and J lost 7 bases, with 11 bases between them. Germline CDR1 and CDR2: SGHVS and FQNEAQ. Written as DNA, the CDR3 is TGTGCCAGCAGCTCACCAGAGGGAGAGCAGTACTTC. It codes for CASSSPEGEQYF. The full variable domain, its missing parts supplied by reference TRBV7-8 and TRBJ2-7, is GAGVSQSPRYKVAKRGQDVALRCDPISGHVSLFWYQQALGQGPEFLTYFQNEAQLDKSGLPSDRFFAERPEGSVSTLKIQRTQQEDSAVYLCASSSPEGEQYFGPGTRLTVT.

The chain is built from TRBV4-3 and TRBJ2-1; tentatively, D is TRBD1 or TRBD2 (5 bases each). Germline assignment: CDR1 LGHNA and CDR2 YSLEER. The CDR3 loop spans 13 amino acids. The ends were cut back, 3 bases at V and 10 bases at J, with 13 bases in the middle. The DNA for the CDR3 is TGCGCCAGCAGCCAGCGCCGGGACGGCGAGCAGTTCTTC. It encodes CASSQRRDGEQFF.

This clone was found a few times. V usage is TRBV7-2 and J usage is TRBJ2-3; D is uncertain. V shed 8 bases and J shed 2 bases, with 2 bases lying between them. Per the germline V gene, CDR1 is SGHTA and CDR2 is FQGNSA. The CDR3 contains 10 residues. CDR3 DNA: TGTGCCAGCCCCACAGATACGCAGTATTTT. Its translation: CASPTDTQYF.

This sequence joins TRBV4-1 and TRBJ1-5, with D maybe TRBD1 (6 bases). Germline assignment: CDR1 MGHRA and CDR2 YSYEKL. This CDR3 is built from 15 residues. The V gene lost 2 bases and the J gene lost 6 bases, with 14 bases spanning the gap. The CDR3 loop reads CASSQSNRVPQPQHF. CDR3 coding DNA: TGCGCCAGCAGCCAATCCAACAGGGTTCCTCAGCCCCAGCATTTT.

The V and J genes are TRBV29-1 and TRBJ1-2; D remains unclear. The ends were cut back, 4 bases at V and 4 bases at J, with 19 bases in the middle. There are 15 residues in the CDR3. The germline CDR1 and CDR2 sequences are SQVTM and ANQGSEA. The CDR3 sequence is CSVALSGGSGYGYTF. DNA of the CDR3: TGCAGCGTTGCCCTAAGTGGCGGAAGCGGCTATGGCTACACCTTC.

This rearrangement joins TRBV6-6 to TRBJ2-5; D unclear. Germline V gene data show CDR1 as MNHNY and CDR2 as SVGAGI (reference sequence). CDR3 length equals 11 residues. V was shortened by 6 bases and J by 5 bases, with 7 bases between the two germline ends. The CDR3 spells CASSRSETQYF. In DNA, the CDR3 is TGTGCCAGCAGCCGATCGGAGACCCAGTACTTC.

V is TRBV30 and J is TRBJ2-1; D not certain. The CDR3 is made up of 14 amino acids. Trimming stripped 4 bases from V and 0 bases from J, with 10 bases between. Germline CDR1 reads GTSNPN; CDR2 reads SVGIG (reference sequence). CDR3 protein: CAWNLGSSYNEQFF. In DNA, the CDR3 is TGTGCCTGGAATCTGGGAAGCTCCTACAATGAGCAGTTCTTC.

The chain links TRBV11-2 to TRBJ2-3; no reliable D call. The germline gives CDR1 SGHAT, CDR2 FQNNGV. The length of the CDR3 is 12 residues. V was clipped by 5 bases and J by 5 bases, with 8 bases between them. CDR3 nucleotides: TGTGCCAGCAGCCCCTGGAGAGATACGCAGTATTTT. Its translation is CASSPWRDTQYF.

The gene calls are TRBV5-1 and TRBJ2-7; D is unclear. CDR1 is SGHRS and CDR2 is YFSETQ in the germline V gene. The CDR3 covers 10 residues. The V gene lost 8 bases and the J gene lost 6 bases, with 9 bases spanning the gap. In DNA form, the CDR3 reads TGCGCCAGGCCGGTTGGCGAGCAGTACTTC. This codes for CARPVGEQYF.

V and J are TRBV30 and TRBJ2-7; D remains unclear. The CDR3 contains 13 residues. The germline CDR1 and CDR2 sequences are GTSNPN and SVGIG (reference sequence). V was pared by 2 bases and J by 2 bases, with 10 bases between. CDR3 amino acids: CAWSIGRTYEQYF. The CDR3 DNA sequence: TGTGCCTGGAGTATAGGCAGAACCTACGAGCAGTACTTC.

V and J are TRBV5-6 and TRBJ2-1; 12 nucleotides line up with TRBD2. After removal of 0 bases from V and 9 bases from J, the junction contained 16 bases not matched to a gene. Per germline, CDR1 SGHDT and CDR2 YYEEEE. The CDR3 is made up of 19 amino acids. The CDR3 is CASSLAGASGRAGVREQFF. CDR3 nucleotide sequence: TGTGCCAGCAGCTTGGCCGGGGCTAGCGGGAGGGCCGGAGTACGTGAGCAGTTCTTC. Supplemented by reference TRBV5-6 and TRBJ2-1, the full variable domain reads DAGVTQSPTHLIKTRGQQVTLRCSPKSGHDTVSWYQQALGQGPQFIFQYYEEEERQRGNFPDRFSGHQFPNYSSELNVNALLLGDSALYLCASSLAGASGRAGVREQFFGPGTRLTVL.

The genes are TRBV30 and TRBJ2-3; 13 bases match TRBD2. Germline values: CDR1 GTSNPN, CDR2 SVGIG (reference sequence). After removal of 1 base from V and 2 bases from J, the junction contained 9 bases not matched to a gene. The CDR3 contains 18 residues. CDR3 residues: CAWSGQGLAGPYTDTQYF. CDR3 DNA: TGTGCCTGGAGTGGGCAGGGACTAGCGGGGCCTTACACAGATACGCAGTATTTT. Looking up the rest from reference TRBV30 and TRBJ2-3 gives the full variable domain: SQTIHQWPATLVQPVGSPLSLECTVEGTSNPNLYWYRQAAGRGLQLLFYSVGIGQISSEVPQNLSASRPQDRQFILSSKKLLLSDSGFYLCAWSGQGLAGPYTDTQYFGPGTRLTVL.